The sequence of this T cell receptor (beta chain) was determined in a study of human T cells and chemical hapten exposure. Time point described: pre-sensitization, week 0. Treatment specified: therapeutic diphenylcyclopropenone sensitization with weekly scalp DPC. Trimming cost V 4 bases and J 1 base, with 13 bases left between them. The CDR3 loop spans 15 amino acids. Using its own MiXCR run on the RACE reads, TCRdb lists one record per CDR3 protein. Among 60,000 to 75,000 distinct CDR3 sequences listed, 6.7% were seen once. This clonotype was detected many times. The source was whole blood, collected in connection with sensitization to the hapten diphenylcyclopropenone (DPC). This sequence joins TRBV12-3 or TRBV12-4 and TRBJ1-1; the D gene is possibly TRBD1 (5 bases). This receptor was taken from a woman in her twenties or thirties with alopecia areata. Some clones in this sample may be carry-over from other donors' samples. Written as DNA, the CDR3 is TGTGCCAGCAGTTCACTGGGGACCCAGAACACTGAAGCTTTCTTT. Translated: CASSSLGTQNTEAFF.